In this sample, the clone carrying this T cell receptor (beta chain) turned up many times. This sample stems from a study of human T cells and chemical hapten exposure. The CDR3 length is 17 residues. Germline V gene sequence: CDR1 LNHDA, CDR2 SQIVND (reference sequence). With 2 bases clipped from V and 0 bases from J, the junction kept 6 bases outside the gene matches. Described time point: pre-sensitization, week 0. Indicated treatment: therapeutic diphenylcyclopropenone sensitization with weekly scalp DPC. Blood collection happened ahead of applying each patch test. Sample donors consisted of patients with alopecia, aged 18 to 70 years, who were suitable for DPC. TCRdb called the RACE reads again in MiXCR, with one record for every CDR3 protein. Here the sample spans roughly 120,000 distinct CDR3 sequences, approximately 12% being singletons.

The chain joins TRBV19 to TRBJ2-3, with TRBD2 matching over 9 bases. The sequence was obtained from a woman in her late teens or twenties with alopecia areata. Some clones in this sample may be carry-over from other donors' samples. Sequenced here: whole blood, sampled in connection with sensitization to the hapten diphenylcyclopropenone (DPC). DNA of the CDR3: TGTGCCAGTAGTATATTAGCGGGGGCCCTCAGCACAGATACGCAGTATTTT. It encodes CASSILAGALSTDTQYF.